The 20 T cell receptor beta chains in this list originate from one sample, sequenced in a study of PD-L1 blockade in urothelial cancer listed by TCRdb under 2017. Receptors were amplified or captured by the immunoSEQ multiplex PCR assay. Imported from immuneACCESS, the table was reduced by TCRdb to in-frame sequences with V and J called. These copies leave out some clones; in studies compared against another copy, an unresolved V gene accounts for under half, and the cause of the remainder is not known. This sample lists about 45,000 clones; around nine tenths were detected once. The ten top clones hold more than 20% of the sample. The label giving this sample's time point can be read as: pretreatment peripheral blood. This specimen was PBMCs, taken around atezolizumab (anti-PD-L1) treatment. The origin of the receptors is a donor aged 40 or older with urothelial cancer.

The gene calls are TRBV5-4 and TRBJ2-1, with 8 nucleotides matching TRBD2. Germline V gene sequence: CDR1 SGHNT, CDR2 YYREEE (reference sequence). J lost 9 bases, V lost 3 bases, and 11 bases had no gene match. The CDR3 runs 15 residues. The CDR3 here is CASSSPLGRASEQFF. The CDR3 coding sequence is TGTGCCAGCAGCTCCCCCCTCGGGAGGGCCTCTGAGCAGTTCTTC.

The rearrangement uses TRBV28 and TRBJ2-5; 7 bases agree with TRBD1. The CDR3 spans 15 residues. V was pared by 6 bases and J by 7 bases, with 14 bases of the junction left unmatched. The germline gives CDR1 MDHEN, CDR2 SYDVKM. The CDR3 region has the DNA TGTGCCAGCAGCACTTCAGGGGGACCCCGGGGGACCCAGTACTTC. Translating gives CASSTSGGPRGTQYF.

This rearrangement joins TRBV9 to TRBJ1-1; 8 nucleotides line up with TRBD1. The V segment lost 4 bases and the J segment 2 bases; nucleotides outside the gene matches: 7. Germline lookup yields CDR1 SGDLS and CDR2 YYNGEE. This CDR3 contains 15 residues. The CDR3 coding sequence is TGTGCCAGCAGCCCCCGCCAGGGGGCTAACACTGAAGCTTTCTTT. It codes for CASSPRQGANTEAFF.

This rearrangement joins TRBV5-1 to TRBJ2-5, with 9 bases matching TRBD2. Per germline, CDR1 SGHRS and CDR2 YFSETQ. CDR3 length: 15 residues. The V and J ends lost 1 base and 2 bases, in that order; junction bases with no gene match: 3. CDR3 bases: TGCGCCAGCAGCTTGTGGCTAGCGGGACAAGAGACCCAGTACTTC. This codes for CASSLWLAGQETQYF.

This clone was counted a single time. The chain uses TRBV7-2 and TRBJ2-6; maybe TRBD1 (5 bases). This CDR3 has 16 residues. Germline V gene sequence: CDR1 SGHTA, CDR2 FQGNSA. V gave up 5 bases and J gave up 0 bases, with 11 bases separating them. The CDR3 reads CASSPQGPSGANVLTF. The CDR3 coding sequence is TGTGCCAGCAGCCCCCAGGGCCCCTCTGGGGCCAACGTCCTGACTTTC.

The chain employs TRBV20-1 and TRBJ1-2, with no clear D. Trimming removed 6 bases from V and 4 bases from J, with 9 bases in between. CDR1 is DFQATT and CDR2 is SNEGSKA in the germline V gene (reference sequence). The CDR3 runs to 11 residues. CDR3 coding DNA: TGCAGTGCCCCGGCGGTCTATGGCTACACCTTC. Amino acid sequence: CSAPAVYGYTF.

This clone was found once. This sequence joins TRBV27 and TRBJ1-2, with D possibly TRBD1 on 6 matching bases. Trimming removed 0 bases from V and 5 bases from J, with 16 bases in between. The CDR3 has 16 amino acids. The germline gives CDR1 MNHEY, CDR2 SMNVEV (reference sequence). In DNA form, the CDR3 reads TGTGCCAGCAGTTTATCAGGCCAGGGGCCACCTTATGGCTACACCTTC. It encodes CASSLSGQGPPYGYTF.

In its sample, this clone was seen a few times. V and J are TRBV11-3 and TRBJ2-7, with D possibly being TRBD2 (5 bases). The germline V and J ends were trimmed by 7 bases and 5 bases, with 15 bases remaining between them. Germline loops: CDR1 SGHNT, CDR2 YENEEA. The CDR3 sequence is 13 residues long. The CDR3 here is CASTDPPGDEQYF. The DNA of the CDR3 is TGTGCCAGCACCGATCCCCCCGGGGACGAGCAGTACTTC.

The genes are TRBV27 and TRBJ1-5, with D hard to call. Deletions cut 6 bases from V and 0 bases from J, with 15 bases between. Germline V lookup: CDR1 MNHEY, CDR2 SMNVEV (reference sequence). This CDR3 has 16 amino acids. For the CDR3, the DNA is TGTGCCAGCAGGGAGACGGGGATGAATAGCAATCAGCCCCAGCATTTT. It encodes CASRETGMNSNQPQHF.

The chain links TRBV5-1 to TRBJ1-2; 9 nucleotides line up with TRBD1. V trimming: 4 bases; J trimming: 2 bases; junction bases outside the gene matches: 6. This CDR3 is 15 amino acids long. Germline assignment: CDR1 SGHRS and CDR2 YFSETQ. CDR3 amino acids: CASSPLTGGNYGYTF. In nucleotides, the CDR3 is TGCGCCAGCAGCCCCCTGACAGGGGGAAACTATGGCTACACCTTC.

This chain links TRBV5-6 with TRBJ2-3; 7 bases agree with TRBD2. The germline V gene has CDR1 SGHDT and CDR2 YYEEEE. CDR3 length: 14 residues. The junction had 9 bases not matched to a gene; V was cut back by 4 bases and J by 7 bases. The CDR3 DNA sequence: TGTGCCAGCAGCCTGGAGGGAGGGGCCTATACGCAGTATTTT. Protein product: CASSLEGGAYTQYF.

The CDR3: CASSEYVEQYF. The CDR3 DNA reads TGTGCCAGCAGTGAATATGTGGAGCAGTACTTC. The chain carries TRBV2 and TRBJ2-7; D is unresolved. The CDR3 totals 11 residues. From germline, CDR1 is SNHLY and CDR2 FYNNEI. Trimming cost V 2 bases and J 7 bases, with 6 bases left between them.

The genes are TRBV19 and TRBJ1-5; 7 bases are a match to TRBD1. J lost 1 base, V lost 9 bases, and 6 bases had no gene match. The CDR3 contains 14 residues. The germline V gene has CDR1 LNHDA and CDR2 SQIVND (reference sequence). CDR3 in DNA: TGTGCCAGCAAGAAACAGGGGAGCAATCAGCCCCAGCATTTT. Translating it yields CASKKQGSNQPQHF.

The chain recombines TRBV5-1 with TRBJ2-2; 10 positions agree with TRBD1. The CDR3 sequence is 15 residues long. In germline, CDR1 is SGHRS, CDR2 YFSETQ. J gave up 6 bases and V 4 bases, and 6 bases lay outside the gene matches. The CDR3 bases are TGCGCCAGCAGCGGACGGACAGGGGGGCCCGGGGAGCTGTTTTTT. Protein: CASSGRTGGPGELFF.

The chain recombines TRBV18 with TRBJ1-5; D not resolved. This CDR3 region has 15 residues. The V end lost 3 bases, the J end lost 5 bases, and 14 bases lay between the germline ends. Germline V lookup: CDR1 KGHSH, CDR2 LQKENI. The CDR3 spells CASSPRATDDQPQHF. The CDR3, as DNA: TGTGCCAGCTCACCGCGGGCGACCGACGATCAGCCCCAGCATTTT.

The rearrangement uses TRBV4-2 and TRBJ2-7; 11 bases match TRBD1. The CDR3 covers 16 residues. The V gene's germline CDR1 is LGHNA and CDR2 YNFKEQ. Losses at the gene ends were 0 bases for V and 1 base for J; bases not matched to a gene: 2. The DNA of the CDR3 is TGTGCCAGCAGCCAAGAGGGGACAGGGGGGTCCTACGAGCAGTACTTC. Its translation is CASSQEGTGGSYEQYF.

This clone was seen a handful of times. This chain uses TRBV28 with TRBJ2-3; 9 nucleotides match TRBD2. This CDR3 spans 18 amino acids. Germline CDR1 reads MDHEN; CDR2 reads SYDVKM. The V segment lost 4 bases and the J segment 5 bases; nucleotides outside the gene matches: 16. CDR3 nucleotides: TGTGCCAGCAGTTCCTGGGGGGGCGGGAGGGCCGGAGTAGATACGCAGTATTTT. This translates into CASSSWGGGRAGVDTQYF.

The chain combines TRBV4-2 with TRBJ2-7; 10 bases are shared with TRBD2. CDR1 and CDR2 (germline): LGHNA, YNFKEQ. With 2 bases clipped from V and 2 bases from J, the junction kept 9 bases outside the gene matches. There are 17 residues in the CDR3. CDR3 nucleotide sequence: TGTGCCAGCAGCCAAAATCCGGGACTAGCGACCACCTACGAGCAGTACTTC. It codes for CASSQNPGLATTYEQYF.

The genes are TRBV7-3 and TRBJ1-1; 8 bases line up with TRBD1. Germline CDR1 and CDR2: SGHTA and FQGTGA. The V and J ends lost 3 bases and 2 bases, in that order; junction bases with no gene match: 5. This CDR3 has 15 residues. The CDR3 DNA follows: TGTGCCAGCAGCTTGTCAGGGGGCCCAAACACTGAAGCTTTCTTT. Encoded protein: CASSLSGGPNTEAFF.

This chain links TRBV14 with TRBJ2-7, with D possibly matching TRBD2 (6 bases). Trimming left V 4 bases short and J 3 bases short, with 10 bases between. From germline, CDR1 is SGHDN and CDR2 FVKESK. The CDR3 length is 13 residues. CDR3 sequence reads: CASSLTDYYEQYF. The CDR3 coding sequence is TGTGCCAGCAGCCTCACGGACTACTACGAGCAGTACTTC.